This entry features one T cell receptor beta chain sequence. Per the original data handling: Amplifying reference gene primers gave estimates of nucleated cell counts. Here immunoSEQ multiplex PCR was the method, and the copy in TCRdb shows in-frame clones only, minus some. V, J and clone size were drawn from that table, and D and trimming were deduced from the DNA. The repertoire holds 120,000 or so clones, with more than 65% as singletons. The CDR3 sequence is 15 residues long. Trimming took 3 bases from V and 4 from J, leaving 14 bases between them. CDR1 is SGHNT, CDR2 YYREEE, per germline (reference sequence). This sample was included in a study of blood T cell repertoires in COVID-19. Study information: The United States, Italy and Spain supplied acute and convalescent COVID-19 samples. T cells, B-cell-depleted T cells, or PBMCs supplied cDNA or gDNA.

What was sequenced was peripheral blood. The rearrangement uses TRBV5-4 and TRBJ2-1; the D gene is possibly TRBD2 (6 bases). The TCR originated in a woman aged 80 or over with acute or convalescent COVID-19. CDR3 in amino acids: CASSYDDRGYNEQFF. In DNA, the CDR3 is TGTGCCAGCAGCTATGACGATCGGGGGTACAATGAGCAGTTCTTC. Full variable domain (remainder filled in from reference TRBV5-4 and TRBJ2-1): ETGVTQSPTHLIKTRGQQVTLRCSSQSGHNTVSWYQQALGQGPQFIFQYYREEENGRGNFPPRFSGLQFPNYSSELNVNALELDDSALYLCASSYDDRGYNEQFFGPGTRLTVL.